Below are 9 T cell receptor beta chains sequenced from a single sample in a study of CD8+CD57+ T cells in acquired aplastic anemia. TCR beta VDJ and CDR3 profiling used genomic DNA as template. MiXCR, applied by TCRdb to the reads, yields one record per CDR3 protein. The sample lists some 200,000 distinct CDR3 sequences; roughly 50% were seen once. Those patients picked for sequencing had displayed CD8+CD57+ cell expansion on flow cytometry. Sequencing was performed on sorted CD4+, CD8+, or CD8+CD57+ T cells (not recorded which) from PBMCs. Every receptor here comes from a human donor with aplastic anemia.

This clonotype has more than one count but fewer than ten. This may stem from a read error, because a much larger clone lies one nucleotide away. This chain joins TRBV7-8 and TRBJ2-7; D is unclear. CDR3 length: 11 residues. The V and J ends lost 5 bases and 2 bases respectively, with 4 bases between them. The germline gives CDR1 SGHVS, CDR2 FQNEAQ. The CDR3 nucleotides are TGTGCCAGCAGCCATGCCTACGAGCAGTACTTC. It translates to CASSHAYEQYF.

In this sample, this clonotype turned up a few times. No conserved phenylalanine or tryptophan is present at the end of the CDR3, so a read error is the likely explanation. The rearrangement uses TRBV19 and TRBJ2-7, with D tentatively TRBD1 (6 bases). This CDR3 has 15 amino acids. CDR1 is LNHDA, CDR2 SQIVND, per germline (reference sequence). The V end lost 3 bases, the J end lost 7 bases, and 19 bases lay between the germline ends. For the CDR3, the DNA is TGTGCCAGTAGTATGGATGGGGGCCCCTTCGGGGAGCAGTACTCC. Protein product: CASSMDGGPFGEQYS.

This clonotype was observed a few times. This is likely a read error, given that the CDR3 carries no conserved phenylalanine or tryptophan at its end. This sequence joins TRBV15 and TRBJ1-5, with D unclear. Trimming removed 7 bases from V and 0 bases from J, with 13 bases in between. Germline V gene lookup returns CDR1 LNHNV and CDR2 YYDKDF (reference sequence). This CDR3 has 15 residues. Written as DNA, the CDR3 is TGTGCCACCACCGGAGGGCTTTTTAGCAATCAGCCCCAGCATCTT. Translated, it gives CATTGGLFSNQPQHL.

The genes are TRBV3-1 and TRBJ2-7; D is unresolved. CDR1 and CDR2 (germline): LGHDT, YNNKEL (reference sequence). Trimming stripped 0 bases from V and 0 bases from J, with 3 bases between. This CDR3 has 13 amino acids. CDR3 nucleotides: TGTGCCAGCAGCCAAGACGGCTCCTACGAGCAGTACTTC. It encodes CASSQDGSYEQYF.

Of note for this clonotype: This clone may be a read error of a much larger clone one base away. CDR3 coding DNA: TGTACCAGCAGCTCTTCGACAGGGGGAAGGCAAACTGAGCAGTTCTTC. Amino acids: CTSSSSTGGRQTEQFF. The rearrangement uses TRBV5-6 and TRBJ2-1, with 9 bases that match TRBD1. The CDR3 runs to 16 residues. The germline V gene has CDR1 SGHDT and CDR2 YYEEEE.

The rearrangement links TRBV2 to TRBJ1-1; possible D gene TRBD1, 5 bases. Trimming took off 6 bases at V and 11 bases at J, with 10 bases between the two ends. The CDR3 contains 10 residues. Germline assignment: CDR1 SNHLY and CDR2 FYNNEI. The DNA of the CDR3 is TGTGCCAGCAGGGGGCGGGTGGCTTTCTTT. Amino acid sequence: CASRGRVAFF. The full variable domain, with the rest looked up from reference TRBV2 and TRBJ1-1, is EPEVTQTPSHQVTQMGQEVILRCVPISNHLYFYWYRQILGQKVEFLVSFYNNEISEKSEIFDDQFSVERPDGSNFTLKIRSTKLEDSAMYFCASRGRVAFFGQGTRLTVV.

The V gene is TRBV7-3, the J gene TRBJ2-3, with D unclear. The germline V gene encodes CDR1 SGHTA and CDR2 FQGTGA. The CDR3 has 16 residues. Trimming took off 6 bases at V and 5 bases at J, with 21 bases between the two ends. For the CDR3, the DNA is TGTGCCAGCAGTCGCACTGGAGTTGGTTGGCTAGATACGCAGTATTTT. This sequence encodes CASSRTGVGWLDTQYF.

The chain carries TRBV7-7 and TRBJ2-3; unclear D gene. Trimming removed 2 bases from V and 0 bases from J, with 9 bases in between. This CDR3 contains 15 residues. Germline values: CDR1 SSHAT, CDR2 FNYEAQ (reference sequence). The CDR3 region is CASSLSPSSTDTQYF. The DNA for the CDR3 is TGTGCCAGCAGCTTAAGCCCGTCTAGCACAGATACGCAGTATTTT.

The chain has TRBV2 and TRBJ2-1; 11 nucleotides match TRBD2. The CDR3 totals 15 residues. V was clipped by 3 bases and J by 6 bases; unmatched bases: 4. Germline CDR1 and CDR2: SNHLY and FYNNEI. CDR3 DNA sequence: TGTGCCAGCAGTGATAGCGGGGGGGCCTTCAATGAGCAGTTCTTC. It encodes CASSDSGGAFNEQFF. Filled out from reference TRBV2 and TRBJ2-1, the complete variable domain reads EPEVTQTPSHQVTQMGQEVILRCVPISNHLYFYWYRQILGQKVEFLVSFYNNEISEKSEIFDDQFSVERPDGSNFTLKIRSTKLEDSAMYFCASSDSGGAFNEQFFGPGTRLTVL.